What follows is one T cell receptor beta chain and its context. Its antigen is not known. The conserved final phenylalanine or tryptophan is absent from the CDR3, which likely points to a read error. Axillary draining lymph nodes of breast cancer patients supplied the node samples. Germline V lookup: CDR1 SGHTA, CDR2 FQGNSA. Between the trimmed V and J ends, which lost 5 bases and 3 bases, there was a span of 13 bases. The CDR3 covers 14 residues. The sample originates from a study of breast tumors, draining lymph nodes, adjacent tissues. Study-wide points: Data only fit, rather than demonstrated, lymph node origin of most tumor T cells. Tumor repertoires ranked between lymph nodes and nontumor tissue in diversity, with V and J gene preferences. Data fit most tumor T cells coming from lymph node, expanding in tumor.

TCRdb independently ran MiXCR on the multiplex PCR reads; one entry per CDR3 protein. The top ten hold about 1.4% of the sample, which has about 230,000 distinct CDR3 sequences, 32% seen once. The origin of this receptor is a female donor with breast cancer. Some clones in this sample may be carry-over from other donors' samples. What was sequenced was axillary lymph node tissue. The chain combines TRBV7-2 with TRBJ1-2; D ambiguous. The CDR3 sequence: CASSPHYSDYGYTH. The DNA for the CDR3 is TGTGCCAGCAGCCCGCATTATTCCGACTATGGCTACACCCAC.